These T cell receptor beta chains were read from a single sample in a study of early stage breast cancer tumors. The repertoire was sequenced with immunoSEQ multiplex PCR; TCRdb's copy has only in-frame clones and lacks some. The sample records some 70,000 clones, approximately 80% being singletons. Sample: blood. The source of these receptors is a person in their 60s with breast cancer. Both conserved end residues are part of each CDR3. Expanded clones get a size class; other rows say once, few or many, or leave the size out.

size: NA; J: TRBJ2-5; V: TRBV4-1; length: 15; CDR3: CASSLSGGAQETQYF
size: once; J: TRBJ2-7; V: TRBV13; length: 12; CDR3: CASSFGNYEQYF
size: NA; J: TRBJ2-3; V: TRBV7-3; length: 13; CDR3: CASSPQQSDTQYF
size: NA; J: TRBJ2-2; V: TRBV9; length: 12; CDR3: CASSVAPGELFF
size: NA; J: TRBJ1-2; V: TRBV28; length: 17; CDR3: CASSSPGQGGQKEGYTF
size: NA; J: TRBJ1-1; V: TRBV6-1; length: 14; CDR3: CASSWDALNTEAFF
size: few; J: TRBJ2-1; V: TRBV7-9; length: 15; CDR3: CASSSPRDSFNEQFF
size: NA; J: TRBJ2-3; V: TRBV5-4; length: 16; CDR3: CASSAGTSGRGDTQYF
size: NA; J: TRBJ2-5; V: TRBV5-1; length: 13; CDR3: CASSLDRQETQYF
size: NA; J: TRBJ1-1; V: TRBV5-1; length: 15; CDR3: CASSSGQLRGTEAFF
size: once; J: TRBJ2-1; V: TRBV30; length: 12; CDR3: CAWSTVGDGEFF
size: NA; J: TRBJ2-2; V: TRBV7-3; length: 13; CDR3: CASSSGGTGELFF
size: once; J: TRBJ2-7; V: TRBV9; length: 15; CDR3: CASSVGDRGQYEQYF
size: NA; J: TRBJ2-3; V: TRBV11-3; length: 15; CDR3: CASSESGGLTDTQYF
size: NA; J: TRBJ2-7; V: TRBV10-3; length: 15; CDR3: CAISESGQGAYEQYF
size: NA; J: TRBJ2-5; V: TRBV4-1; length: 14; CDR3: CASSQVGGRETQYF
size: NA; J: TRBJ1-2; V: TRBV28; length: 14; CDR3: CAIPGKGTEYGYTF
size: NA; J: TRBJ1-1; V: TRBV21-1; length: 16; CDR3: CASSTRGKGLITEAFF
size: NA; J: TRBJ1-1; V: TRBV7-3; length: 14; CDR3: CASSFGGMNTEAFF
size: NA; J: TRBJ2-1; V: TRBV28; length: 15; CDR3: CASSTLAGAYNEQFF
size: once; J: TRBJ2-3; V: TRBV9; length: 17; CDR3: CASSVGLGAGDTDTQYF
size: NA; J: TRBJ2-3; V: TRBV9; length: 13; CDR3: CASSRSGTDTQYF
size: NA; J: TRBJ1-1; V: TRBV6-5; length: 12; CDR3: CASSAGQGRPFF
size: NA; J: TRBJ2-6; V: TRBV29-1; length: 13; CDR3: CSVGASGANVLTF
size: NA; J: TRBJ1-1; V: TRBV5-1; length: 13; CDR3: CASSLAVGGEAFF
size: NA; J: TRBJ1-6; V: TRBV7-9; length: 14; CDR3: CASSRPPDNSPLHF
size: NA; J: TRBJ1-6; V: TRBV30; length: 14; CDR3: CAWSRDRGTSPLHF
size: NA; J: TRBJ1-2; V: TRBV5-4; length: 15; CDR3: CASSRSLQGHRGYTF
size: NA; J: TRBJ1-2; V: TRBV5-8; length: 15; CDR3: CASSLGTLAGYGYTF
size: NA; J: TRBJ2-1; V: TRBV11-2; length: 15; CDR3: CASRRDSAGAAEQFF
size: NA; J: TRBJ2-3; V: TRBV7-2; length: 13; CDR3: CASSLGHADTQYF
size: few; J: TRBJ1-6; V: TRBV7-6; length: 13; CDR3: CASSLGPSSPLHF
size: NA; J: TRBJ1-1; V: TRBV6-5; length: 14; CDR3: CASSYTEGNTEAFF
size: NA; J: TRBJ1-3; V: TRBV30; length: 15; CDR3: CAWSPDPLSGNTIYF
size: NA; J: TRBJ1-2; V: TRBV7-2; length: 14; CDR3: CASSLLPRRDGYTF
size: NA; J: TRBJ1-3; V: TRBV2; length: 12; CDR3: CASSENGNTIYF
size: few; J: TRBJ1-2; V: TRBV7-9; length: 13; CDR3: CASSYPGQGWYTF
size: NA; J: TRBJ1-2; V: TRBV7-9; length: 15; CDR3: CASSLYVDANYGYTF
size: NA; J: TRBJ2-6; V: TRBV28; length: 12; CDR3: CASRQGANVLTF
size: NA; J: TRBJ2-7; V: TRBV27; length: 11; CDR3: CARLAGPEQYF
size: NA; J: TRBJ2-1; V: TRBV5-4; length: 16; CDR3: CASSRGSPRGQGEQFF
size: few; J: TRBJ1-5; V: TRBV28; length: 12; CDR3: CASTWGRRAQHF
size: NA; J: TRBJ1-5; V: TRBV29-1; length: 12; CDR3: CSAGGYNQPQHF
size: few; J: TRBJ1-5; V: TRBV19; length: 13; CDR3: CASSIAVNQPQHF
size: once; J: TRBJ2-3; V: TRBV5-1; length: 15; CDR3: CASSLLAGDTDTQYF
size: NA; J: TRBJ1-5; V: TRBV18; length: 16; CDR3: CASSPGTGGFNQPQHF
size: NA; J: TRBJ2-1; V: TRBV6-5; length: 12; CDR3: CASRGLVDEQFF
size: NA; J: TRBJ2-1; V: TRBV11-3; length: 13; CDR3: CASSLDGDNEQFF
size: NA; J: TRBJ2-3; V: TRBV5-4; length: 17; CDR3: CASSPVGRAGRTDTQYF
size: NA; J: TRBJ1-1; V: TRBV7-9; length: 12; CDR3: CASSSRGGEAFF
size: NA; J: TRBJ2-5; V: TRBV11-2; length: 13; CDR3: CASSLGVQETQYF
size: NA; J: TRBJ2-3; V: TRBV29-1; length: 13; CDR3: CSVGAGYTDTQYF
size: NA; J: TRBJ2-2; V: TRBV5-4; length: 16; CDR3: CASSFRGGAVGGELFF
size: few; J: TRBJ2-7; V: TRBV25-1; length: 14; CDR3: CASSAWREGGEQYF
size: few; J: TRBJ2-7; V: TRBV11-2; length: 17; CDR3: CASSFFRSLGTGGEQYF
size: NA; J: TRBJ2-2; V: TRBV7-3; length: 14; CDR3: CASSDILGAGELFF